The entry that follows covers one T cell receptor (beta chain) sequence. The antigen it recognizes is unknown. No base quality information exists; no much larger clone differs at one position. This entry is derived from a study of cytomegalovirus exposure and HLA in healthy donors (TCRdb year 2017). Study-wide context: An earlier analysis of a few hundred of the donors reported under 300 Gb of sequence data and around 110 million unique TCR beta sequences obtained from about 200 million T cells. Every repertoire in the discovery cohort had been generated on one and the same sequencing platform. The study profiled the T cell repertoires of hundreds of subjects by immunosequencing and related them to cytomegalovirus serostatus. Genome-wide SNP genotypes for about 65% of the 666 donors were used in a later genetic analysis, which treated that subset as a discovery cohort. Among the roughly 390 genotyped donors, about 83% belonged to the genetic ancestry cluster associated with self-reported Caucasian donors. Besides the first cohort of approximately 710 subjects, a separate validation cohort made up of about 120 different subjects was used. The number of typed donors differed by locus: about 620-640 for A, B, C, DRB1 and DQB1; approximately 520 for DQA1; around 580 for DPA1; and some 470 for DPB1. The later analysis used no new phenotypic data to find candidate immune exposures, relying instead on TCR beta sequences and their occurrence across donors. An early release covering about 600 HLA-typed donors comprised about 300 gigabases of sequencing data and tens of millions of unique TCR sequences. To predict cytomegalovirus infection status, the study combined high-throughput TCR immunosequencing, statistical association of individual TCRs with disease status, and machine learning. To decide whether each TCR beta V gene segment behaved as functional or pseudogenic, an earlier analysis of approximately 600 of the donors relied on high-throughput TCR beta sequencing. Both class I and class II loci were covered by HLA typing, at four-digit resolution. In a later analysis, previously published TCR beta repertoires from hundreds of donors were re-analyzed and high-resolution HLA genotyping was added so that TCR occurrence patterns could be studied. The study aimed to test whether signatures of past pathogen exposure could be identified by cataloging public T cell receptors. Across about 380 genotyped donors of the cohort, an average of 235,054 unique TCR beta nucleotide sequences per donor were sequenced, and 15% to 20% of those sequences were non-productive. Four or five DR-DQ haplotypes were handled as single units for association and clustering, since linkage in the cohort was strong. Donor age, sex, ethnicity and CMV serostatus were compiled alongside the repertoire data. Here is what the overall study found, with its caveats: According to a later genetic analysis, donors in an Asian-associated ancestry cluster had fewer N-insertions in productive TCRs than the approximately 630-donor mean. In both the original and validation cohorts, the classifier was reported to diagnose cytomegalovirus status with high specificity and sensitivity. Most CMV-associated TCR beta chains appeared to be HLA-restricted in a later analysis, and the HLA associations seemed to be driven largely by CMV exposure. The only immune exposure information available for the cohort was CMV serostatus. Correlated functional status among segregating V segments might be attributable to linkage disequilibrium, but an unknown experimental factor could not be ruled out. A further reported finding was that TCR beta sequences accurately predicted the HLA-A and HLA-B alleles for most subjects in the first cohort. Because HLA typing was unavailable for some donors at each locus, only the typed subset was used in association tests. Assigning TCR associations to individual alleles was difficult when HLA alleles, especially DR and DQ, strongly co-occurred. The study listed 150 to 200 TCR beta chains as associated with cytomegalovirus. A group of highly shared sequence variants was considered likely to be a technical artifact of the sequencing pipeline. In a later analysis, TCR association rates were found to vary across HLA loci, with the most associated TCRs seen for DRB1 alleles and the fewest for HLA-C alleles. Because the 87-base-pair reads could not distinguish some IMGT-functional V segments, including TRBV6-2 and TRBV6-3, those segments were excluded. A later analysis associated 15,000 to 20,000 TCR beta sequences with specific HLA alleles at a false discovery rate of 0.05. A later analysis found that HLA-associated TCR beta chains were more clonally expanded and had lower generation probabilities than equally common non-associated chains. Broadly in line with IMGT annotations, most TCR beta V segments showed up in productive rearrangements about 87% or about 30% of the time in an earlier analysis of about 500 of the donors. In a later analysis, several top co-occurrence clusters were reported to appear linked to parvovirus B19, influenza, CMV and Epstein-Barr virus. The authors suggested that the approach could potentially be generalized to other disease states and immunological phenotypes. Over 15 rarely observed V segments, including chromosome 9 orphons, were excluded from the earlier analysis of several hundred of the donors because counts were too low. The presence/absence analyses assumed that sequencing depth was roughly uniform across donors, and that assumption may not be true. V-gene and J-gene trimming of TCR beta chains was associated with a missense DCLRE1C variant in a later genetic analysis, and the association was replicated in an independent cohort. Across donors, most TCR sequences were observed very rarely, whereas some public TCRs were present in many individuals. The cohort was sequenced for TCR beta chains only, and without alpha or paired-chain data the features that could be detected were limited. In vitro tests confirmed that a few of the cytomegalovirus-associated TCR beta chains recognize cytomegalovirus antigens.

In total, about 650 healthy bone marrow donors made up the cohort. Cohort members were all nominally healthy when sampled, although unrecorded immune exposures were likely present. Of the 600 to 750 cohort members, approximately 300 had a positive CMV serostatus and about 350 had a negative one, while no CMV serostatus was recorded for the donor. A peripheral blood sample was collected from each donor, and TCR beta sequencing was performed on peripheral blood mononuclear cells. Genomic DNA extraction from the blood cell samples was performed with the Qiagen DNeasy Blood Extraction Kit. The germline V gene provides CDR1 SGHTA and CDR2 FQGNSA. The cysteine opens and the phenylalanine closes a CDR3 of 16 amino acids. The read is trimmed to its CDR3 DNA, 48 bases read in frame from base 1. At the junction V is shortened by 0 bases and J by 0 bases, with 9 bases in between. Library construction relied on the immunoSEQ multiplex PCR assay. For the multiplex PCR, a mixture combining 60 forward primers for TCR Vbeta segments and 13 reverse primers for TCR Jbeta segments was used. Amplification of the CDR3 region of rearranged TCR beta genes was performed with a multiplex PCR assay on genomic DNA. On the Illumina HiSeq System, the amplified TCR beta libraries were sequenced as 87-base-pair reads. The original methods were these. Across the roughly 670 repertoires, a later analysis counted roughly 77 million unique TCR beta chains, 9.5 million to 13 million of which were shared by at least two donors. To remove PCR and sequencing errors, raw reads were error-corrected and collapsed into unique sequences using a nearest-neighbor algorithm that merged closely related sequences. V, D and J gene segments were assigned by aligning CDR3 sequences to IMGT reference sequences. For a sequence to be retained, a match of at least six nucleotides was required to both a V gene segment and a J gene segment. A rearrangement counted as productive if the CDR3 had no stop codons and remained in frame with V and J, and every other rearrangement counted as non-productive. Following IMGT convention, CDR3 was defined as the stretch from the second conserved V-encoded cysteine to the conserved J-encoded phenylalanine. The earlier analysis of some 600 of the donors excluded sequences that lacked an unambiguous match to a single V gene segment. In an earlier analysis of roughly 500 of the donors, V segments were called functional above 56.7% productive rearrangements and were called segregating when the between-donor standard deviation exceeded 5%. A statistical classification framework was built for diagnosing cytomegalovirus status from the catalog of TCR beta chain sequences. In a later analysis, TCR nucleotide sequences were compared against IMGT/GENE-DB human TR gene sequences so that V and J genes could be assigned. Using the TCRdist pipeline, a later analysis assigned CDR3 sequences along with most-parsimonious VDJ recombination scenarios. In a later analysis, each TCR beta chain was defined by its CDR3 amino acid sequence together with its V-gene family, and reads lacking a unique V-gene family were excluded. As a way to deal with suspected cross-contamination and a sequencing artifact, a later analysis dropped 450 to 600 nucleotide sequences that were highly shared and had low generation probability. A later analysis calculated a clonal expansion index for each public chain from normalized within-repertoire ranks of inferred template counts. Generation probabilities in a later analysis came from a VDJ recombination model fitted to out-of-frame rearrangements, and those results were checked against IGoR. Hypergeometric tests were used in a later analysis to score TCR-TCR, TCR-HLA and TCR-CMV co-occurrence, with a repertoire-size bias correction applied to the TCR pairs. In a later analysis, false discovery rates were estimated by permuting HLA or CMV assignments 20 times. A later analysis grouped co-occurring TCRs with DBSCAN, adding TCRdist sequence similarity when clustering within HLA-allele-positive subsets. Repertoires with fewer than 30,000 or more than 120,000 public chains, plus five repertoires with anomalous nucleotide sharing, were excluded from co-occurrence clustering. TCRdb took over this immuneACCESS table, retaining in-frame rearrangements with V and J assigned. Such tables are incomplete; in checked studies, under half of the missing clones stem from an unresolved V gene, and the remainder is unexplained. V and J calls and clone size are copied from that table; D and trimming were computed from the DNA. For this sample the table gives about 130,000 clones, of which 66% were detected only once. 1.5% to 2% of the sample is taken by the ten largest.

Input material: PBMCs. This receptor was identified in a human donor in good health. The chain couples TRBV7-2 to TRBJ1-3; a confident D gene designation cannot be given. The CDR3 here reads CASSLARGASGNTIYF. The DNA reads TGTGCCAGCAGCTTAGCGCGCGGAGCCTCTGGAAACACCATATATTTT.